The clone carrying this T cell receptor beta chain was detected a few times. This record comes from a study of blood T cells in healthy people across ages. Primers used in a second PCR of about 6 to 11 cycles were a sample-barcoded 5' primer and a J-beta primer mix. A template-switch adaptor with 12 random nucleotides tagged each cDNA molecule. In TCRdb, the 5' RACE reads were re-called with MiXCR into one record per CDR3 protein. This table has 1.5 million to 2 million distinct CDR3 sequences, roughly 27% appearing once. The V end was cut by 0 bases, the J end by 4 bases, with 9 bases between. CDR3 length: 13 amino acids. Germline V gene sequence: CDR1 DFQATT, CDR2 SNEGSKA (reference sequence).

The sequence derives from a woman in her twenties or thirties in good health. Sequencing input: blood. This sequence joins TRBV20-1 and TRBJ1-2; the D gene is possibly TRBD1 (5 bases). CDR3 nucleotides: TGCAGTGCTAGAGAGGGGCAAACCTATGGCTACACCTTC. Translated: CSAREGQTYGYTF.